A selection of T cell receptor beta chains follows, all from one sample in a study of OX40 agonist ivuxolimab in advanced cancers. Generated by immunoSEQ multiplex PCR, the TCRdb table keeps only in-frame clones and is missing some. This sample has more than 60,000 clones, with almost 95% found just once. The starting material was CD4+ or CD8+ T cells sorted from blood, obtained in a trial of the OX40 agonist ivuxolimab. The receptors come from an adult with an advanced solid tumor such as melanoma, head and neck, liver or kidney cancer. Each CDR3 is given without its conserved first and last residue. A D gene is named only where the DNA matches it firmly. Expanded clones get a size class; other rows say once, few or many, or leave the size out.

d_gene | j_gene | v_gene | abundance | CDR3aa
NA | TRBJ2-7 | TRBV27 | NA | ASSLSSYEQY
NA | TRBJ2-3 | TRBV7-3 | NA | ASSLIPGADTQY
NA | TRBJ2-1 | TRBV2 | NA | ASSRDEQF
TRBD1 | TRBJ1-4 | TRBV5-6 | NA | ASSLAPGQNEKLF
TRBD2 | TRBJ2-1 | TRBV4-3 | NA | ASRPTSGSSYNEQF
NA | TRBJ2-5 | TRBV6-6 | once | ASRGRMGEAQETQY
NA | TRBJ2-7 | TRBV19 | NA | ASSIVWDFLNSYEQY
NA | TRBJ1-2 | TRBV2 | NA | APGAGAPLKGREDYT
NA | TRBJ2-1 | TRBV7-2 | NA | ASSKYQRTEGSSYNEQF
NA | TRBJ2-7 | TRBV27 | once | ASSSGVVEQY
TRBD2 | TRBJ2-4 | TRBV10-2 | NA | ASNERERGKNIQY
NA | TRBJ2-7 | TRBV7-8 | NA | ASSEHTPRDPEQY
TRBD1 | TRBJ2-7 | TRBV19 | NA | ASSISGTGVGEQY
TRBD1 | TRBJ1-1 | TRBV28 | NA | ASRGDRPNTEAF
TRBD2 | TRBJ2-1 | TRBV7-3 | NA | ASSLSLAVSYNEQF
NA | TRBJ2-1 | TRBV29-1 | NA | SVDAENEQF
NA | TRBJ1-5 | TRBV28 | NA | ASSSDRKASNQPQH